These 3 T cell receptor beta chains came from one sample sequenced in a study of T cell clonality in common variable immunodeficiency. Produced via immunoSEQ multiplex PCR; TCRdb's table is partial and in-frame only. Singletons are absent from the sample, which has about 60,000 clones. Sequencing was done on a sample of peripheral blood mononuclear cells. All receptors derive from a person aged 18 to 75 in good health.

This clone was picked up many times. The read stops 3 residues short of the end of the CDR3; the missing end is completed from the germline J gene. This sequence joins TRBV20-1 and TRBJ2-3; 12 bases are a match to TRBD2. J gave up 1 base and V 0 bases, and 11 bases lay outside the gene matches. Germline CDR1 reads DFQATT; CDR2 reads SNEGSKA (reference sequence). This CDR3 has 19 residues. CDR3 in amino acids: CSARDIFLAGGPGTDTQYF. Partial CDR3 DNA: TGCAGTGCTAGAGACATTTTCCTAGCGGGAGGGCCGGGCACAGATACG.

This clone has at least ten counts. The read terminates 3 residues before the CDR3 end, so the remaining end is supplied by the germline J gene. This chain connects TRBV3-1 (or the pseudogene TRBV3-2) to TRBJ2-1, with 9 positions matching TRBD2. The CDR3 runs to 16 residues. The trim removed 5 bases at V and 4 bases at J, leaving 9 bases unmatched. The germline CDR1 and CDR2 sequences are LGHDT and YNNKEL (reference sequence). The chain's CDR3 is CASSLGATSGYNEQFF. The part of the CDR3 DNA that was read is TGTGCCAGCAGCTTAGGGGCGACTAGCGGATACAATGAG.

In this sample, this clone turned up many times. The CDR3 extends 3 residues past the end of the read, so its final part is completed from the germline J gene. The chain recombines TRBV5-1 with TRBJ2-2; 10 bases align to TRBD2. V was clipped by 4 bases and J by 3 bases; unmatched bases: 12. This CDR3 has 18 amino acids. Germline CDR1 and CDR2: SGHRS and YFSETQ. CDR3 DNA, as far as it was read: TGCGCCAGCAGCAAGTGGCTAGCGGGAGAGGGGTACACCGGGGAG. It is translated as CASSKWLAGEGYTGE. The whole CDR3 protein is CASSKWLAGEGYTGELFF.